Sequencing of this T cell receptor (beta chain) was carried out in a study of blood T cell repertoires in COVID-19. Libraries were prepared by immunoSEQ multiplex PCR; TCRdb keeps only in-frame clonotypes and omits some of them. The sample yields fewer than 600,000 clones, approximately 90% seen once. This CDR3 contains 16 residues. Germline assignment: CDR1 SGHTS and CDR2 YDEGEE. V shed 2 bases, J shed 4 bases, and the junction held 5 bases outside the gene matches. The V gene is TRBV5-8, the J gene TRBJ2-1; 11 nucleotides line up with TRBD2. The TCR comes from a middle-aged woman who had recovered from COVID-19. Sequencing was carried out using PBMCs or T cells enriched from blood (not recorded which). The DNA for the CDR3 is TGTGCCAGCAGCTTACTAGCGGGAGATCCATACAATGAGCAGTTCTTC. Its protein product is CASSLLAGDPYNEQFF. The full variable domain, completed using reference TRBV5-8 and TRBJ2-1, is EAGVTQSPTHLIKTRGQQATLRCSPISGHTSVYWYQQALGLGLQFLLWYDEGEERNRGNFPPRFSGRQFPNYSSELNVNALELEDSALYLCASSLLAGDPYNEQFFGPGTRLTVL.